This TCR beta chain stems from a study of prognosis after radiotherapy for stage I lung cancer. On the study more broadly: It was SBRT that served as radiotherapy, in 3 to 5 fractions with a biologically effective dose of at least 100 Gy.

This clonotype showed up many times. Its antigen is not known. Two-round multiplex PCR on genomic DNA was the method by which TCR beta CDR3 was amplified. Amplification in first-round PCR relied on primers specific to each TRBV and TRBJ gene. MiXCR, run by TCRdb on the multiplex PCR reads, gives a single entry per CDR3 protein. The sample comprises roughly 13,000 distinct CDR3 sequences, about 27% of which are singletons, and 11% rests with the top ten. Study conclusions and caveats: The number of unique TCR clones went down after stereotactic body radiation therapy, with a median of roughly 10,000 versus 7,000.

Peripheral blood, in approximately 5.8-milliliter volumes, was drawn at each of two time points. Sequencing used PBMCs, obtained before or after stereotactic body radiation therapy (not recorded which). The sequence was obtained from a donor of 50 years or more with non-small cell lung cancer.

Here the CDR3 reads CASSWDRVGIGELFF. CDR3 DNA sequence: TGTGCCAGCAGCTGGGACAGGGTAGGGATCGGGGAGCTGTTTTTT. The chain links TRBV5-6 to TRBJ2-2; 9 positions agree with TRBD1. From germline, CDR1 is SGHDT and CDR2 YYEEEE. The CDR3 totals 15 residues. V gave up 3 bases and J gave up 7 bases; unmatched junction bases: 7.